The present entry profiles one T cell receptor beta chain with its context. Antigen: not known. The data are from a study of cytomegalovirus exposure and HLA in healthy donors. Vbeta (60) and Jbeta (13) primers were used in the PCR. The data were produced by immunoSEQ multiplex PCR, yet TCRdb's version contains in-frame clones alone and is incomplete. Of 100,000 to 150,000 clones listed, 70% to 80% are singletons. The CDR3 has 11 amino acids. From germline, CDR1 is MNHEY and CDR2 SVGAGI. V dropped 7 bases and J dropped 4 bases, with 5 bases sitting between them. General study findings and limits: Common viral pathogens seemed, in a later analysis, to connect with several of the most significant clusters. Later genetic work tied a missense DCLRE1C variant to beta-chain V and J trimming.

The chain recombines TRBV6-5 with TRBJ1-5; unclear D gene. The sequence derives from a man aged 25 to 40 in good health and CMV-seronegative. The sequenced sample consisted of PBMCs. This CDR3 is CASTTNQPQHF. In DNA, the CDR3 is TGTGCCAGCACCACAAATCAGCCCCAGCATTTT.